What follows describes a single TCR beta chain. Its antigen is not known. This sample stems from a study of cytomegalovirus exposure and HLA in healthy donors. Study findings and constraints: A later analysis appeared to link common viral pathogens to several of the most significant clusters. The Asian-associated ancestry cluster reportedly had fewer N-insertions than the approximately 670-donor mean in a later analysis. An analysis that came later showed most CMV-associated TCR beta chains appearing HLA-restricted. With high specificity and sensitivity, the classifier reportedly diagnosed cytomegalovirus status.

CDR3 length: 16 residues. Germline CDR1 is MGHRA and CDR2 is YSYEKL. The V segment lost 3 bases and the J segment 6 bases; nucleotides outside the gene matches: 7. The study ran its PCR with 60 Vbeta and 13 Jbeta primers. Sequenced by immunoSEQ multiplex PCR; TCRdb stores in-frame clones only, minus some. The sample yields around 90,000 clones, 70% to 80% seen once. The chain has TRBV4-1 and TRBJ2-2, with 10 bases identical to TRBD1. The TCR comes from a man aged 25-45 years in good health and CMV-seronegative. The sequenced sample was PBMCs. CDR3 in amino acids: CASSHRDRGAPGELFF. CDR3 DNA sequence: TGCGCCAGCAGCCACCGGGACAGGGGAGCGCCCGGGGAGCTGTTTTTT.